This T cell receptor beta chain was documented in a study of T cells in Graves' hyperthyroidism and ophthalmopathy. Whole-study context: Pretreatment peripheral blood was obtained at initial diagnosis. Study conclusions and caveats: Patients with ophthalmopathy were separated from those with stable hyperthyroidism by a 13 V-J model.

As concerns this clonotype: Its antigen is undetermined.

The CDR3 has 13 amino acids. With 6 bases removed from V and 5 bases from J, the gap between germline ends came to 11 bases. CDR1 and CDR2 from the germline V gene are ENHRY and SYGVKD. Uncontrolled infection, other autoimmune disease, pregnancy or lactation barred patients from enrollment. TCR beta CDR3 region amplification was performed from RNA transcripts. The TCR CDR3 first-round RT-PCR relied on the HTBI primer set. MiXCR was run by TCRdb on the multiplex PCR reads, yielding one entry per CDR3 protein. The data hold around 690,000 distinct CDR3 sequences, with around 20% observed a single time. Sequenced input: blood. The rearrangement links TRBV10-3 to TRBJ2-1, with D possibly matching TRBD1 (5 bases). The TCR was taken from a man aged 25-45 years with Graves' ophthalmopathy. The CDR3 loop reads CAIRLEQDNEQFF. CDR3 coding DNA: TGTGCCATCAGATTGGAACAGGACAATGAGCAGTTCTTC.